Each of the 22 T cell receptor beta chains below was sequenced from the same sample in a study of CD8 T cells in Susac syndrome. The RNA, about 0.45 to 1 ug, was put through reverse transcription using random hexamers. TCRdb ran MiXCR on the immunoSEQ multiplex PCR reads and lists one entry per CDR3 protein. Of 170,000 or so distinct CDR3 sequences in the sample, 90% to 95% were seen once. Source material: CD4+ T cells from PBMCs. These receptors came from a human donor with multiple sclerosis.

The genes are TRBV6-5 and TRBJ2-6; D is unresolved. V lost 3 bases to trimming and J lost 0 bases, with 12 bases between them. This CDR3 has 17 residues. From germline, CDR1 is MNHEY and CDR2 SVGAGI. DNA of the CDR3: TGTGCCAGCAGTTATAGTCTCCAGAACTCTGGGGCCAACGTCCTGACTTTC. Residues: CASSYSLQNSGANVLTF.

This chain uses TRBV6-1 with TRBJ2-2; a possible D gene is TRBD2 (6 bases). Germline CDR1 reads MNHNS; CDR2 reads SASEGT. CDR3 length: 13 residues. V shed 8 bases and J shed 6 bases, with 13 bases lying between them. CDR3 coding DNA: TGTGCCAGCGATATCAGCGGGCCCGGGGAGCTGTTTTTT. Translating gives CASDISGPGELFF.

The rearrangement joins TRBV7-2 to TRBJ1-1, with D unresolved. The CDR3 spans 14 residues. Germline CDR1 and CDR2: SGHTA and FQGNSA. Trimming stripped 5 bases from V and 6 bases from J, with 16 bases between. The chain's CDR3 is CASSPRPPPAEAFF. The CDR3 bases are TGTGCCAGCAGCCCGAGGCCCCCCCCGGCTGAAGCTTTCTTT. The full variable domain, rest sourced from reference TRBV7-2 and TRBJ1-1, is GAGVSQSPSNKVTEKGKDVELRCDPISGHTALYWYRQSLGQGLEFLIYFQGNSAPDKSGLPSDRFSAERTGGSVSTLTIQRTQQEDSAVYLCASSPRPPPAEAFFGQGTRLTVV.

V is TRBV9 and J is TRBJ2-3; 8 bases align to TRBD2. This CDR3 is built from 16 residues. Trimming removed 4 bases from V and 4 bases from J; junction bases left unmatched: 11. Germline CDR1 and CDR2: SGDLS and YYNGEE. The CDR3 region has the DNA TGTGCCAGCAGCCCCGACGGCGGGAGGATCGCAGATACGCAGTATTTT. Protein product: CASSPDGGRIADTQYF.

This clonotype was detected only once. This sequence joins TRBV3-1 and TRBJ2-7; 8 positions match TRBD1. This CDR3 is 14 amino acids long. Germline V gene lookup returns CDR1 LGHDT and CDR2 YNNKEL (reference sequence). J lost 5 bases, V lost 4 bases, and 7 bases had no gene match. The CDR3 is CASSPGQGTNEQYF. The CDR3 nucleotides are TGTGCCAGCAGCCCCGGACAGGGAACCAACGAGCAGTACTTC.

This clonotype was observed a single time. J is TRBJ2-2 and V is TRBV30; 7 nucleotides line up with TRBD2. This CDR3 spans 15 amino acids. Germline CDR1 is GTSNPN and CDR2 is SVGIG (reference sequence). After removal of 5 bases from V and 2 bases from J, the junction contained 8 bases not matched to a gene. CDR3: CAWGRPGGNTGELFF. CDR3 sequence (DNA): TGTGCCTGGGGCCGGCCGGGAGGAAACACCGGGGAGCTGTTTTTT.

This clonotype is a singleton in its sample. The chain has TRBV15 and TRBJ1-1, with D maybe TRBD1 (6 bases). The germline CDR1 and CDR2 sequences are LNHNV and YYDKDF (reference sequence). The CDR3 runs to 16 residues. The germline V and J ends were trimmed by 0 bases and 1 base, with 12 bases remaining between them. The CDR3 DNA reads TGTGCCACCAGCAGAGAAAAGGACAGCTGGAACACTGAAGCTTTCTTT. It is translated as CATSREKDSWNTEAFF.

The chain carries TRBV9 and TRBJ2-5, with D hard to call. Trimming removed 3 bases at V and 7 bases at J, with 13 bases between. Germline V gives CDR1 SGDLS, CDR2 YYNGEE. CDR3 size: 13 residues. CDR3 nucleotides: TGTGCCAGCAGCGCCCCCAACGTTGGGACCCAGTACTTC. It codes for CASSAPNVGTQYF.

The rearrangement links TRBV24-1 to TRBJ2-1; 9 nucleotides match TRBD1. Germline trimming cut 4 bases from V and 7 bases from J; bases unmatched to any gene: 4. There are 14 residues in the CDR3. The V gene's germline CDR1 is KGHDR and CDR2 SFDVKD. The CDR3: CATSESGTGNEQFF. For the CDR3, the DNA is TGTGCCACCAGTGAATCCGGGACAGGGAATGAGCAGTTCTTC.

The chain links TRBV6-5 to TRBJ2-3; TRBD2 matches 11 bases. The CDR3 has 17 amino acids. V lost 2 bases, J lost 1 base, and 5 bases stayed unmatched. CDR1 is MNHEY and CDR2 is SVGAGI in the germline V gene. The CDR3 DNA is TGTGCCAGCAGTTACCGGCAGACTAGCGGGGGCACAGATACGCAGTATTTT. This encodes CASSYRQTSGGTDTQYF.

A single count supports this clonotype. The rearrangement links TRBV27 to TRBJ2-2; a weak D match, TRBD2 (6 bases). The germline V and J ends were trimmed by 7 bases and 5 bases, with 14 bases remaining between them. The CDR3 is made up of 14 amino acids. CDR1 is MNHEY and CDR2 is SMNVEV in the germline V gene (reference sequence). CDR3 nucleotide sequence: TGTGCCAGCAATTCACACGGGGGAACCGGGGAGCTGTTTTTT. Encoded protein: CASNSHGGTGELFF.

The chain has TRBV4-3 and TRBJ1-3; tentative D call: TRBD1 (6 bases). V was shortened by 0 bases and J by 2 bases, with 14 bases between the two germline ends. Germline V gives CDR1 LGHNA, CDR2 YSLEER. The CDR3 runs 17 residues. The CDR3, as DNA: TGCGCCAGCAGCCAAGATCCTCCGGGGGCGGCTGGAAACACCATATATTTT. This encodes CASSQDPPGAAGNTIYF.

The chain links TRBV18 to TRBJ2-7; 10 bases are shared with TRBD2. CDR1 is KGHSH, CDR2 LQKENI, per germline. The CDR3 is made up of 16 amino acids. The V and J ends lost 5 bases and 5 bases, in that order; junction bases with no gene match: 12. This chain's CDR3 is CASSNNPSGSGDEQYF. Written as DNA, the CDR3 is TGTGCCAGCTCAAACAACCCTAGCGGGAGTGGGGACGAGCAGTACTTC.

The chain links TRBV7-2 to TRBJ2-3; 8 positions match TRBD2. The V gene end was trimmed by 5 bases and the J gene end by 4 bases; junction bases not matched to a gene: 2. The germline V gene has CDR1 SGHTA and CDR2 FQGNSA. CDR3 size: 13 residues. CDR3 amino acids: CASSVGLADTQYF. The CDR3 DNA is TGTGCCAGCAGCGTGGGACTAGCAGATACGCAGTATTTT.

This clonotype was counted only a few times. This chain links TRBV5-1 with TRBJ2-5; 10 nucleotides agree with TRBD1. The trim removed 5 bases at V and 2 bases at J, leaving 3 bases unmatched. The CDR3 consists of 14 residues. Germline loops: CDR1 SGHRS, CDR2 YFSETQ. The CDR3, as DNA: TGCGCCAGCAGAAGGACAGGGGGGCAAGAGACCCAGTACTTC. Its protein product is CASRRTGGQETQYF.

The V and J genes are TRBV4-3 and TRBJ1-2; tentatively, D is TRBD1 (5 bases). Germline V gives CDR1 LGHNA, CDR2 YSLEER. V lost 8 bases and J 8 bases, leaving 18 bases between the germline ends. This CDR3 has 13 amino acids. CDR3 residues: CASGDVGGLGYTF. CDR3 bases: TGCGCCAGCGGGGACGTCGGAGGACTCGGCTACACCTTC.

The rearrangement links TRBV20-1 to TRBJ2-7; TRBD2 matches 10 bases. This CDR3 has 16 residues. Trimming cost V 6 bases and J 0 bases; bases outside gene matches: 11. Germline CDR1 DFQATT, CDR2 SNEGSKA (reference sequence). The CDR3 nucleotides read TGCAGTGCCCGAGCACTAGCGGGGCTTGTCTCCTACGAGCAGTACTTC. It is translated as CSARALAGLVSYEQYF.

This chain joins TRBV12-3 or TRBV12-4 and TRBJ1-2; D is uncertain. CDR3 length: 12 residues. V gave up 5 bases and J gave up 4 bases, with 8 bases separating them. The CDR3: CASSLFSYGYTF. CDR3 bases: TGTGCCAGCAGTCTATTCTCCTATGGCTACACCTTC.

This clonotype was observed a single time. The chain uses TRBV28 and TRBJ2-5; the match to TRBD2 covers 12 bases. Germline CDR1 reads MDHEN; CDR2 reads SYDVKM. The CDR3 is 14 amino acids. V dropped 5 bases and J dropped 4; count of bases not matched to a gene: 2. This CDR3 is CASSTTSGRETQYF. The DNA for the CDR3 is TGTGCCAGCAGTACGACTAGCGGGAGAGAGACCCAGTACTTC.

This clonotype was counted between two and nine times. The chain couples TRBV6-6 to TRBJ1-1; possible D gene TRBD1, 6 bases. This CDR3 has 14 amino acids. V lost 6 bases and J 4 bases, leaving 15 bases between the germline ends. Per the germline V gene, CDR1 is MNHNY and CDR2 is SVGAGI (reference sequence). The CDR3 bases are TGTGCCAGCAGCAGACGTCAGGGGCCCACTGAAGCTTTCTTT. Encoded protein: CASSRRQGPTEAFF.

The CDR3, as DNA: TGCAGTGCGTACCTAGCAGATACGCAGTATTTT. This translates into CSAYLADTQYF. This chain uses TRBV20-1 with TRBJ2-3; D not certain. Trimming pared 6 bases from V and 4 bases from J, leaving 8 bases between. The CDR3 is 11 residues long. Germline CDR1 is DFQATT and CDR2 is SNEGSKA (reference sequence).

The V and J genes are TRBV3-1 and TRBJ1-3; no reliable D call. CDR3 length: 14 amino acids. Germline V CDR1 and CDR2: LGHDT, YNNKEL (reference sequence). The ends were cut back, 0 bases at V and 4 bases at J, with 7 bases in the middle. The CDR3 DNA reads TGTGCCAGCAGCCAAGAAGCGACGGGAAACACCATATATTTT. Translation gives CASSQEATGNTIYF.